Each of the 8 T cell receptor beta chains below was sequenced from the same sample in a study of OX40 agonist ivuxolimab in advanced cancers. Profiled with immunoSEQ multiplex PCR; TCRdb holds only in-frame clones, not every one. The sample yields fewer than 55,000 clones, approximately 80% seen once. The material sequenced was CD4+ or CD8+ T cells sorted from blood, taken in a trial of the OX40 agonist ivuxolimab. The source of these receptors is an adult with an advanced solid tumor such as melanoma, head and neck, liver or kidney cancer.

Points on this clone: One end of the junction fails to match germline, which may point to a read error. CDR3 in DNA: TGTGCCAGCAGTTACTCAGGGGGCTGGTCACCCCTCCACTTT. Translation: CASSYSGGWSPLHF. The V call is TRBV6-4, the J call TRBJ1-6, with 8 positions matching TRBD1. The CDR3 consists of 14 residues. Germline loops: CDR1 MRHNA, CDR2 SNTAGT.

To note about this clone: The junction departs from the called germline gene at one end, perhaps through a read error. The chain carries TRBV5-4 and TRBJ2-1, with D possibly matching TRBD2 (5 bases). Germline CDR1 SGHNT, CDR2 YYREEE (reference sequence). CDR3 size: 16 residues. The CDR3 reads CASSHGWASGTNEQFF. In nucleotides, the CDR3 is TGCGCCAGCAGCCATGGTTGGGCAAGCGGAACCAATGAGCAGTTCTTC.

The rearrangement joins TRBV5-6 to TRBJ1-5; the D is unclear. V was clipped by 2 bases and J by 0 bases, with 6 bases between them. From germline, CDR1 is SGHDT and CDR2 YYEEEE. The CDR3 totals 14 residues. The CDR3 nucleotides read TGTGCCAGCAGCTTATCCTATAGCAATCAGCCCCAGCATTTT. Translating gives CASSLSYSNQPQHF.

The chain couples TRBV7-2 to TRBJ2-1, with 7 bases fitting TRBD2. Germline V lookup: CDR1 SGHTA, CDR2 FQGNSA. The CDR3 is 16 residues long. The V segment lost 5 bases and the J segment 0 bases; nucleotides outside the gene matches: 7. The CDR3 spells CASSASGRVSYNEQFF. CDR3 DNA sequence: TGTGCCAGCAGCGCTAGCGGAAGAGTCTCCTACAATGAGCAGTTCTTC.

This rearrangement joins TRBV7-9 to TRBJ1-1; 8 bases match TRBD1. CDR3 size: 13 residues. Germline CDR1 is SEHNR and CDR2 is FQNEAQ (reference sequence). Germline trimming cut 6 bases from V and 4 bases from J; bases unmatched to any gene: 4. The CDR3 reads CASRQGDFTEAFF. CDR3 in DNA: TGTGCCAGCAGACAGGGGGATTTCACTGAAGCTTTCTTT.

The chain uses TRBV9 and TRBJ2-1; D is ambiguous. V gave up 0 bases and J gave up 4 bases, with 2 bases separating them. The CDR3 runs to 12 residues. Germline V CDR1 and CDR2: SGDLS, YYNGEE. The CDR3 spells CASSVDYNEQFF. As DNA, the CDR3 is TGTGCCAGCAGCGTAGATTACAATGAGCAGTTCTTC.

This chain connects TRBV5-6 to TRBJ2-3; no clear D. Per the germline V gene, CDR1 is SGHDT and CDR2 is YYEEEE. V dropped 0 bases and J dropped 0 bases, with 8 bases sitting between them. The CDR3 spans 15 residues. The CDR3 here is CASSLARPSTDTQYF. The CDR3 DNA reads as TGTGCCAGCAGCTTGGCTAGGCCTAGCACAGATACGCAGTATTTT.

CDR3 residues: CASSAGLAVYNEQFF. CDR3 nucleotides: TGTGCCAGCAGCGCGGGACTAGCGGTATACAATGAGCAGTTCTTC. The chain links TRBV9 to TRBJ2-1, with 11 bases fitting TRBD2. Losses at the gene ends were 3 bases for V and 4 bases for J; bases not matched to a gene: 3. CDR1 and CDR2 from the germline V gene are SGDLS and YYNGEE. The CDR3 covers 15 residues.